The 31 T cell receptor beta chains listed next were all sequenced from one sample in a study of cytomegalovirus exposure and HLA in healthy donors. Primers for the PCR totalled 60 Vbeta and 13 Jbeta. Produced via immunoSEQ multiplex PCR; TCRdb's table is partial and in-frame only. Among about 98,000 clones listed, around 74% were seen once. The sequencing input was PBMCs. The source is a male donor in good health and CMV-seronegative.

This chain joins TRBV27 and TRBJ2-5, with 8 bases that match TRBD1. The DNA end lines up better with TRBJ2-7; the J call may be wrong. Germline-derived CDR1 and CDR2 are MNHEY and SMNVEV (reference sequence). There are 16 residues in the CDR3. In DNA, the CDR3 is TGTGCCAGCAGTTTCTATCAGGGGGCGATTTCAGACGAGCAGTACTTC. Protein sequence: CASSFYQGAISDEQYF.

This clone was seen just once. The CDR3 DNA follows: TGTGCCAGCAGTTTATACCGGGCAACTAATGAAAAACTGTTTTTT. Residues: CASSLYRATNEKLFF. The chain joins TRBV27 to TRBJ1-4; D gene uncertain. Germline V lookup: CDR1 MNHEY, CDR2 SMNVEV (reference sequence). This CDR3 region has 15 residues. Trimming removed 1 base at V and 0 bases at J, with 6 bases between.

The chain is built from TRBV14 and TRBJ2-7, with 9 bases fitting TRBD1. V lost 5 bases and J lost 3; bases outside the gene matches: 8. The CDR3 loop spans 15 amino acids. CDR1 is SGHDN, CDR2 FVKESK, per germline. As DNA, the CDR3 is TGTGCCAGCAGCGTCCATGGGACAGGGAGCTACGAGCAGTACTTC. Protein: CASSVHGTGSYEQYF.

This clone was recorded only once. CDR3 sequence reads: CASSGLVSDTQYF. The CDR3 bases are TGTGCCTCCTCAGGACTAGTATCAGATACGCAGTATTTT. This chain connects TRBV30 to TRBJ2-3; 7 bases align to TRBD2. V lost 7 bases to trimming and J lost 4 bases; unmatched junction nucleotides: 8. Per germline, CDR1 GTSNPN and CDR2 SVGIG (reference sequence). The CDR3 covers 13 residues.

The chain has TRBV7-2 and TRBJ2-3; weak D call: TRBD1 (6 bases). In germline, CDR1 is SGHTA, CDR2 FQGNSA. This CDR3 has 15 residues. The V gene lost 5 bases and the J gene lost 4 bases, with 16 bases spanning the gap. Here the CDR3 reads CASSATDWGPDTQYF. The CDR3 DNA reads TGTGCCAGCAGCGCCACGGACTGGGGGCCAGATACGCAGTATTTT. Filled out from reference TRBV7-2 and TRBJ2-3, the complete variable domain reads GAGVSQSPSNKVTEKGKDVELRCDPISGHTALYWYRQSLGQGLEFLIYFQGNSAPDKSGLPSDRFSAERTGGSVSTLTIQRTQQEDSAVYLCASSATDWGPDTQYFGPGTRLTVL.

This chain joins TRBV7-8 and TRBJ2-7; 15 nucleotides align to TRBD2. This CDR3 spans 17 amino acids. CDR1 and CDR2 (germline): SGHVS, FQNEAQ. Trimming at V came to 5 bases and at J to 7 bases, leaving 12 bases not matched to a gene. The CDR3 reads CASSPGTSGRLIREQYF. CDR3 coding DNA: TGTGCCAGCAGCCCAGGGACTAGCGGGAGGCTAATCAGGGAGCAGTACTTC. The full variable domain, with the rest looked up from reference TRBV7-8 and TRBJ2-7, is GAGVSQSPRYKVAKRGQDVALRCDPISGHVSLFWYQQALGQGPEFLTYFQNEAQLDKSGLPSDRFFAERPEGSVSTLKIQRTQQEDSAVYLCASSPGTSGRLIREQYFGPGTRLTVT.

This chain uses TRBV7-9 with TRBJ1-4; maybe TRBD1 (6 bases). The germline V gene encodes CDR1 SEHNR and CDR2 FQNEAQ (reference sequence). The germline V and J ends were trimmed by 1 base and 5 bases, with 14 bases remaining between them. This CDR3 region has 16 residues. The CDR3, as DNA: TGTGCCAGCAGCTTAGACGGGGGGCGATTGAATGAAAAACTGTTTTTT. Its translation: CASSLDGGRLNEKLFF.

The V gene is TRBV6-1, the J gene TRBJ2-1; D unclear. CDR1 is MNHNS and CDR2 is SASEGT in the germline V gene. The CDR3 runs to 12 residues. Trimming removed 3 bases from V and 9 bases from J, with 9 bases in between. The CDR3 region has the DNA TGTGCCAGCAGTGACATGGGCAGTGAGCAGTTCTTC. This sequence encodes CASSDMGSEQFF.

The chain carries TRBV9 and TRBJ1-1; D is undetermined. The CDR3 contains 13 residues. Germline CDR1 SGDLS, CDR2 YYNGEE. Trimming cost V 0 bases and J 1 base, with 4 bases left between them. DNA of the CDR3: TGTGCCAGCAGCGTAGGGGCGAACACTGAAGCTTTCTTT. Its protein is CASSVGANTEAFF.

The CDR3 protein is CASKTSGATDTQYF. CDR3 bases: TGTGCCAGCAAAACTAGCGGGGCCACAGATACGCAGTATTTT. The J gene is TRBJ2-3, the V gene TRBV6-5, with TRBD2 identical over 10 bases. This CDR3 is 14 amino acids long. Germline lookup yields CDR1 MNHEY and CDR2 SVGAGI. The trim removed 7 bases at V and 2 bases at J, leaving 3 bases unmatched.

V is TRBV5-8 and J is TRBJ1-1, with TRBD1 as a possible D gene (6 bases). The V and J ends lost 5 bases and 2 bases respectively, with 13 bases between them. CDR3 size: 14 residues. The V gene's germline CDR1 is SGHTS and CDR2 YDEGEE. The CDR3 loop is CASSFTDRNTEAFF. CDR3 nucleotide sequence: TGTGCCAGCAGTTTTACGGACAGAAACACTGAAGCTTTCTTT.

A word on this clone: Distinct nucleotide sequences in the sample also encode this CDR3. This chain's CDR3 is CASSLSPSGSYEQYF. Written as DNA, the CDR3 is TGTGCCAGCAGTTTATCTCCTAGCGGGAGTTACGAGCAGTACTTC. The rearrangement joins TRBV28 to TRBJ2-7, with 10 bases aligning to TRBD2. CDR1 and CDR2 from the germline V gene are MDHEN and SYDVKM. The V segment lost 1 base and the J segment 4 bases; nucleotides outside the gene matches: 4. The CDR3 extends over 15 amino acids.

This clone is a singleton in its sample. This sequence joins TRBV19 and TRBJ1-4; TRBD1 aligns across 7 bases. The CDR3 runs 16 residues. Germline V gives CDR1 LNHDA, CDR2 SQIVND (reference sequence). Trimming at V came to 6 bases and at J to 1 base, leaving 8 bases not matched to a gene. The CDR3 loop is CASSDTGAVTNEKLFF. The CDR3 nucleotides are TGTGCCAGTAGCGACACAGGGGCTGTAACTAATGAAAAACTGTTTTTT.

V usage is TRBV7-8 and J usage is TRBJ1-1; 7 nucleotides match TRBD1. After removal of 3 bases from V and 5 bases from J, the junction contained 3 bases not matched to a gene. The germline V gene encodes CDR1 SGHVS and CDR2 FQNEAQ. The CDR3 has 13 residues. CDR3 sequence (DNA): TGTGCCAGCAGCTTTGACAGGGTGACTGAAGCTTTCTTT. Translating gives CASSFDRVTEAFF. Supplemented by reference TRBV7-8 and TRBJ1-1, the full variable domain reads GAGVSQSPRYKVAKRGQDVALRCDPISGHVSLFWYQQALGQGPEFLTYFQNEAQLDKSGLPSDRFFAERPEGSVSTLKIQRTQQEDSAVYLCASSFDRVTEAFFGQGTRLTVV.

The sample holds a few counts of this clone. The rearrangement uses TRBV5-1 and TRBJ2-3; D gene unclear. The V end lost 1 base, the J end lost 0 bases, and 12 bases lay between the germline ends. The CDR3 sequence is 16 residues long. Looked up from germline, CDR1 is SGHRS and CDR2 is YFSETQ. The CDR3: CASSLLLRQSTDTQYF. DNA of the CDR3: TGCGCCAGCAGCTTGTTGCTCCGCCAGAGCACAGATACGCAGTATTTT.

The gene calls are TRBV6-5 and TRBJ2-7; D perhaps matches TRBD2 (7 bases). There are 14 residues in the CDR3. Germline V lookup: CDR1 MNHEY, CDR2 SVGAGI. The germline V and J ends were trimmed by 6 bases and 0 bases, with 12 bases remaining between them. CDR3 bases: TGTGCCAGCAGGAGGGGGAGGGGCTCCTACGAGCAGTACTTC. Translation: CASRRGRGSYEQYF.

CDR3 in amino acids: CASGGAPGNTEAFF. The CDR3 nucleotides read TGTGCCAGTGGGGGGGCACCTGGGAACACTGAAGCTTTCTTT. The chain links TRBV19 to TRBJ1-1; D may be TRBD1 (6 bases). The CDR3 sequence is 14 residues long. V lost 8 bases to trimming and J lost 1 base, with 14 bases between them. Germline lookup yields CDR1 LNHDA and CDR2 SQIVND (reference sequence).

The genes are TRBV7-6 and TRBJ1-1; 8 bases are a match to TRBD1. Trimming removed 5 bases from V and 4 bases from J; junction bases left unmatched: 3. This CDR3 is built from 13 residues. CDR1 is SGHVS, CDR2 FNYEAQ, per germline. The CDR3 DNA is TGTGCCAGCAGCCTAACAGGGGGCACTGAAGCTTTCTTT. This gives the protein CASSLTGGTEAFF.

This clone was counted a few times. The chain combines TRBV19 with TRBJ1-2; TRBD1 matches 8 bases. This CDR3 has 15 residues. Germline V gene sequence: CDR1 LNHDA, CDR2 SQIVND (reference sequence). J lost 7 bases, V lost 0 bases, and 7 bases had no gene match. CDR3 amino acids: CASSIDTTGVCGYTF. CDR3 coding DNA: TGTGCCAGTAGTATAGACACGACAGGGGTTTGTGGCTACACCTTC.

This clone was seen only a few times. The chain is built from TRBV28 and TRBJ1-2; D not certain. This CDR3 comprises 14 residues. Deletions cut 4 bases from V and 8 bases from J, with 17 bases between. Looked up from germline, CDR1 is MDHEN and CDR2 is SYDVKM. The CDR3 here is CASSWRGLERGYTF. CDR3 DNA sequence: TGTGCCAGCAGTTGGAGAGGCCTTGAGCGGGGCTACACCTTC.

This sequence joins TRBV7-9 and TRBJ1-2; TRBD1 is a possible D gene (6 bases). The CDR3 is 13 residues long. V was shortened by 5 bases and J by 6 bases, with 13 bases between the two germline ends. CDR1 SEHNR and CDR2 FQNEAQ come from the germline V gene (reference sequence). The CDR3 is CASSVRGVNGYTF. Here the CDR3 DNA reads TGTGCCAGCAGCGTCAGGGGAGTGAATGGCTACACCTTC.

The rearrangement joins TRBV19 to TRBJ2-3; maybe TRBD1 (6 bases). Deletions cut 1 base from V and 0 bases from J, with 8 bases between. The CDR3 is made up of 15 amino acids. Germline V gives CDR1 LNHDA, CDR2 SQIVND (reference sequence). CDR3 amino acids: CASSIAQGSTDTQYF. In nucleotides, the CDR3 is TGTGCCAGTAGTATAGCACAGGGTAGCACAGATACGCAGTATTTT.

J is TRBJ1-5 and V is TRBV28; D ambiguous. CDR1 is MDHEN, CDR2 SYDVKM, per germline. With 3 bases removed from V and 6 bases from J, the gap between germline ends came to 12 bases. This CDR3 is 14 amino acids long. This CDR3 is CASSFSQSVQPQHF. The DNA for the CDR3 is TGTGCCAGCAGTTTTTCCCAGTCAGTTCAGCCCCAGCATTTT.

The chain is built from TRBV27 and TRBJ1-4; TRBD1 aligns across 9 bases. The junction had 7 bases not matched to a gene; V was cut back by 5 bases and J by 6 bases. Germline-derived CDR1 and CDR2 are MNHEY and SMNVEV (reference sequence). The CDR3 contains 15 residues. The chain's CDR3 is CASSASGTGYEKLFF. In DNA form, the CDR3 reads TGTGCCAGCAGTGCCTCCGGGACAGGGTATGAAAAACTGTTTTTT.

The CDR3 reads CASSPVAGPDTQYF. DNA of the CDR3: TGTGCCAGCAGCCCCGTGGCAGGGCCGGATACGCAGTATTTT. V and J are TRBV28 and TRBJ2-3, with D possibly TRBD1 on 5 matching bases. V lost 6 bases and J lost 6, with 16 bases in between. Germline assignment: CDR1 MDHEN and CDR2 SYDVKM. There are 14 residues in the CDR3.

V usage is TRBV27 and J usage is TRBJ1-2; D gene uncertain. CDR1 MNHEY and CDR2 SMNVEV come from the germline V gene (reference sequence). Trimming removed 2 bases at V and 2 bases at J, with 9 bases between. This CDR3 spans 14 amino acids. CDR3 bases: TGTGCCAGCAGTTTAGAAGAGGAGAACTATGGCTACACCTTC. Protein: CASSLEEENYGYTF.

This clone has only one observation. The V call is TRBV28, the J call TRBJ2-7, with D maybe TRBD2 (6 bases). V was pared by 2 bases and J by 4 bases, with 15 bases between. CDR3 length equals 15 residues. The germline CDR1 and CDR2 sequences are MDHEN and SYDVKM. CDR3 sequence: CASSLRSRSGYEQYF. The CDR3 DNA sequence: TGTGCCAGCAGTTTACGGAGCAGAAGCGGGTACGAGCAGTACTTC.

This chain links TRBV2 with TRBJ2-4; TRBD1 matches at 10 bases. The CDR3 covers 15 residues. Germline V CDR1 and CDR2: SNHLY, FYNNEI. The V and J ends lost 5 bases and 1 base, in that order; junction bases with no gene match: 2. CDR3 bases: TGTGCCAGCAGTCAGGGACAGGGGGCCAAAAACATTCAGTACTTC. Translating it yields CASSQGQGAKNIQYF.

A few counts support this clone. The rearrangement uses TRBV28 and TRBJ2-5; 9 positions agree with TRBD1. The J segment lost 2 bases and the V segment lost 5 bases, leaving 9 bases of the junction unmatched. The CDR3 loop spans 16 amino acids. CDR1 and CDR2 from the germline V gene are MDHEN and SYDVKM. The CDR3 coding sequence is TGTGCCAGCAGTCCCCTTGGGACAGGGCTGCAAGAGACCCAGTACTTC. This sequence encodes CASSPLGTGLQETQYF.

The chain combines TRBV2 with TRBJ2-1; 12 bases fit TRBD2. The germline CDR1 and CDR2 sequences are SNHLY and FYNNEI. With 6 bases clipped from V and 3 bases from J, the junction kept 3 bases outside the gene matches. The CDR3 is 15 residues long. The CDR3 DNA sequence: TGTGCCAGCAGCCCGGGACTAGCGGGCTACAATGAGCAGTTCTTC. The encoded protein is CASSPGLAGYNEQFF.

The CDR3 region is CASSSLVAQRDTQYF. CDR3 DNA: TGCGCCAGCAGCTCCCTCGTAGCGCAAAGGGATACGCAGTATTTT. J is TRBJ2-3 and V is TRBV5-1; tentative D call: TRBD2 (5 bases). The V end was cut by 3 bases, the J end by 6 bases, with 17 bases between. The CDR3 contains 15 residues. In germline, CDR1 is SGHRS, CDR2 YFSETQ.